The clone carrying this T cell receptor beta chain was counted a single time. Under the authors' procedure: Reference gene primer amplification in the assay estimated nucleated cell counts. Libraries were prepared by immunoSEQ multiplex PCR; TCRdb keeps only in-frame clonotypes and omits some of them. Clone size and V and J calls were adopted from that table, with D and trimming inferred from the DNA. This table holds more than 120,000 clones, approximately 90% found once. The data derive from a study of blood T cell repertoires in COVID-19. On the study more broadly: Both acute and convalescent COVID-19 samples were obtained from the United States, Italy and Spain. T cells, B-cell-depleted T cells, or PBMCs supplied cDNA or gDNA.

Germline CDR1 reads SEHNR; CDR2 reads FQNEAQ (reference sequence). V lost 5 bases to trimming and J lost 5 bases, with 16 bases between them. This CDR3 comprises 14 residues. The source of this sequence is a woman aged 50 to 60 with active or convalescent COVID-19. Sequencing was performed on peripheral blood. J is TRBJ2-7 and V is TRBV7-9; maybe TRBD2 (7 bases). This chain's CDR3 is CASSPPVGGHEQYF. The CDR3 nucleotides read TGTGCCAGCAGCCCCCCCGTCGGGGGGCACGAGCAGTACTTC.